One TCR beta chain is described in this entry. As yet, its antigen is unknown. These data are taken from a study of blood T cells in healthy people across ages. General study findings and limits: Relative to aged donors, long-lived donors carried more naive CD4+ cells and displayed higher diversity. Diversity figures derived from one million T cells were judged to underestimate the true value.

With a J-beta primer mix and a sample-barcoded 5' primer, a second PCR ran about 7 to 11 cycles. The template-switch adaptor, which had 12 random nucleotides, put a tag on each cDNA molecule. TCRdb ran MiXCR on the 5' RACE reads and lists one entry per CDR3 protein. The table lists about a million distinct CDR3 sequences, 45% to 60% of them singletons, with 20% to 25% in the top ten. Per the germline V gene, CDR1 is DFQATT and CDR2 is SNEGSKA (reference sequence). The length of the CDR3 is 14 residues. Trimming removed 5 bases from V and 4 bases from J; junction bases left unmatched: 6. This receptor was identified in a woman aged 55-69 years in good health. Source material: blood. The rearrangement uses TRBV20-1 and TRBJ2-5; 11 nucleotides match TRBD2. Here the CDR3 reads CSARRLAGRETQYF. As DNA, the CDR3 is TGCAGTGCTCGCCGACTAGCGGGGAGAGAGACCCAGTACTTC.